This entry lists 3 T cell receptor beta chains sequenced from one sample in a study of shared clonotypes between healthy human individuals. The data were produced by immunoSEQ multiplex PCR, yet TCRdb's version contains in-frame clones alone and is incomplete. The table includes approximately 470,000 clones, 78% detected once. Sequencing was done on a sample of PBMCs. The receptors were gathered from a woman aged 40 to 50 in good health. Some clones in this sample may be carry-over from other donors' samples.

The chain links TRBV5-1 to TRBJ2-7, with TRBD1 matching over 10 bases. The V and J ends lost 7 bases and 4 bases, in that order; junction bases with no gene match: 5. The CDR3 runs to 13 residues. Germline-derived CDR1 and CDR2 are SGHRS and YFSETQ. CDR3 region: CASSGTGVYEQYF. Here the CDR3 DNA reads TGCGCCAGCTCCGGGACAGGGGTGTACGAGCAGTACTTC.

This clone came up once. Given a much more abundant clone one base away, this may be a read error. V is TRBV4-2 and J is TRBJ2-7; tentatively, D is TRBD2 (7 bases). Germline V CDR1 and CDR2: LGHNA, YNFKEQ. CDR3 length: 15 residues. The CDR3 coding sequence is TGTGCCAGCAGCCAAGATCGGGGGGCTAGCGATACCTCCAGATTC. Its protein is CASSQDRGASDTSRF.

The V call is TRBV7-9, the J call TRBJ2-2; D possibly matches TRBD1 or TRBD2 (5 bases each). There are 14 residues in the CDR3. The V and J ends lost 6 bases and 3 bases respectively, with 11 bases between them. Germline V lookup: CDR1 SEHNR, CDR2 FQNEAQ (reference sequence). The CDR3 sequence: CASRSGTDTGELFF. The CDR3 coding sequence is TGTGCCAGCAGGTCAGGGACGGACACCGGGGAGCTGTTTTTT.